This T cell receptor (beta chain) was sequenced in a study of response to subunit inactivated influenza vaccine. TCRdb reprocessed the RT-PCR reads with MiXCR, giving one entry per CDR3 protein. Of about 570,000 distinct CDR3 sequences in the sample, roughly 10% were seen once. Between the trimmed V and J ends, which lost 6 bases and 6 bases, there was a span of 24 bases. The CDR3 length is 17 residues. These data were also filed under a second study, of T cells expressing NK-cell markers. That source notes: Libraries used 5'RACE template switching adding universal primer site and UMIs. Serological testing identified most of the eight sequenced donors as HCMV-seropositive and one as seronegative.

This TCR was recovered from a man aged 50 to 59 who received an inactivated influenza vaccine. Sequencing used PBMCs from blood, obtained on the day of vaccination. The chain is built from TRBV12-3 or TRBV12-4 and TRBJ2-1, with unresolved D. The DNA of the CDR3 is TGTGCCAGCAGCCACGATAATAGGGTCATTTACATCAATGAGCAGTTCTTC. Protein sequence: CASSHDNRVIYINEQFF.